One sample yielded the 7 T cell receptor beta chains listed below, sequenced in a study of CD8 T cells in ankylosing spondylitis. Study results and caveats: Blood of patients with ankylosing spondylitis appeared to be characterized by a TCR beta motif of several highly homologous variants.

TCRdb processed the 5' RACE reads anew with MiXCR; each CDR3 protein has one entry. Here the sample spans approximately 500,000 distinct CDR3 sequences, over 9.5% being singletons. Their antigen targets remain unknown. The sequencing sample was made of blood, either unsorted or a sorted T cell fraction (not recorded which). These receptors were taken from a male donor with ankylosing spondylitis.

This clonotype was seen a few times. The CDR3 sequence: CASSQEGSADLSYEQYV. The DNA for the CDR3 is TGTGCCAGCAGCCAAGAAGGTAGCGCCGACCTCTCCTACGAGCAGTACGTC. The chain is built from TRBV3-1 and TRBJ2-7; TRBD2 is a possible D gene (5 bases). The CDR3 covers 17 residues. V was shortened by 0 bases and J by 0 bases, with 15 bases between the two germline ends. The V gene's germline CDR1 is LGHDT and CDR2 YNNKEL (reference sequence).

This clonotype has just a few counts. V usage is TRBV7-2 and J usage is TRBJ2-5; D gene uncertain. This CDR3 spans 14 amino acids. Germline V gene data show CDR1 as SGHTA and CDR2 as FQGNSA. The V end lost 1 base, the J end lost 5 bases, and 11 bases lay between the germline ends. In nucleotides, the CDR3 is TGTGCCAGCAGCTTAGATGGTATGGTGGAGACCCAGTACTTC. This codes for CASSLDGMVETQYF.

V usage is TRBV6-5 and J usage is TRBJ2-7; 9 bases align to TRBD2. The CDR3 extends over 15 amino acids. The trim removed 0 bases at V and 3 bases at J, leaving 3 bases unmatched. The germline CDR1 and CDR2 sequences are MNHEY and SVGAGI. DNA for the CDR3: TGTGCCAGCAGTTACTCGACTAGCGGTTACTACGAGCAGTACTTC. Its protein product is CASSYSTSGYYEQYF.

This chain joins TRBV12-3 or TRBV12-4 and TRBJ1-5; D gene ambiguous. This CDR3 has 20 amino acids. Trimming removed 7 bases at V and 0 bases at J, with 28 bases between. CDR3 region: CASTSNPPWLVTYSNQPQHF. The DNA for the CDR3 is TGTGCCAGCACCTCTAATCCCCCCTGGCTCGTGACTTATAGCAATCAGCCCCAGCATTTT.

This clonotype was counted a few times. The DNA of the CDR3 is TGCAGTGCGAAGAGCGGGAGCATCGATACGCAGTATTTT. It translates to CSAKSGSIDTQYF. This sequence joins TRBV20-1 and TRBJ2-3; 8 bases map to TRBD2. There are 13 residues in the CDR3. CDR1 is DFQATT, CDR2 SNEGSKA, per germline (reference sequence). V was clipped by 6 bases and J by 6 bases; unmatched bases: 8.

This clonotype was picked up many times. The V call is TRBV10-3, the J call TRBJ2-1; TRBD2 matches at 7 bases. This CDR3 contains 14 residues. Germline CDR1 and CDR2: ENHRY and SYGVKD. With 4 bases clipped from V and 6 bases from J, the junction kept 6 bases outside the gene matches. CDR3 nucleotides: TGTGCCATCAGTGTTCGGCGGGAGCCCAATGAGCAGTTCTTC. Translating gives CAISVRREPNEQFF.

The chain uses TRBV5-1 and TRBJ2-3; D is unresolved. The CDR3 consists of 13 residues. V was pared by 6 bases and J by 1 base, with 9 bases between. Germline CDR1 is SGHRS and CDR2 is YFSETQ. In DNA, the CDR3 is TGCGCCAGCATGGTGGACGGCACAGATACGCAGTATTTT. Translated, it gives CASMVDGTDTQYF.